This record concerns one T cell receptor beta chain sequence. An end of the junction differs from the germline gene, which may be a read error. The data were taken from a study of blood T cells in healthy people across ages. Alongside a J-beta primer mix, a sample-barcoded 5' primer served in a second PCR lasting about 7 to 11 cycles. TCRdb ran MiXCR on the 5' RACE reads and lists one entry per CDR3 protein. The data show about 780,000 distinct CDR3 sequences, around a quarter seen once. The germline CDR1 and CDR2 sequences are MNHEY and SVGAGI. The CDR3 spans 14 residues. Separately, the same data were catalogued under a study of T cells of mothers and their children.

Sequences were obtained from blood. The J gene is TRBJ2-1, the V gene TRBV6-5; TRBD1 aligns across 10 bases. The receptor was isolated from a boy younger than 18 in good health. CDR3 in DNA: TGTGCCAGCAGTCCTCGACAGGGGGCGAATGAGCAGCTCTTC. Encoded protein: CASSPRQGANEQLF.